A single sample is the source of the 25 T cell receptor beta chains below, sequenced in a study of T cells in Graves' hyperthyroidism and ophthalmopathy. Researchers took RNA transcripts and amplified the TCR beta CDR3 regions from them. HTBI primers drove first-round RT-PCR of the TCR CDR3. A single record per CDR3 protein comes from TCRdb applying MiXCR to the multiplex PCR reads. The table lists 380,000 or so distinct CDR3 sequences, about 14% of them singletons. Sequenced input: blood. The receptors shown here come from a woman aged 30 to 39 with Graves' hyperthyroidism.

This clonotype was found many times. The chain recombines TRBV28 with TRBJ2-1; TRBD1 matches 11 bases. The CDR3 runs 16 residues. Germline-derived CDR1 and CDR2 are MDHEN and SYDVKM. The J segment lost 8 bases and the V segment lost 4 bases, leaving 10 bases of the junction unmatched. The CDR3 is CASSWLGQGGGDEQFF. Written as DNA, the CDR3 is TGTGCCAGCAGTTGGTTGGGACAGGGGGGAGGGGATGAGCAGTTCTTC. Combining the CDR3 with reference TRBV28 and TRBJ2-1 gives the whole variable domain DVKVTQSSRYLVKRTGEKVFLECVQDMDHENMFWYRQDPGLGLRLIYFSYDVKMKEKGDIPEGYSVSREKKERFSLILESASTNQTSMYLCASSWLGQGGGDEQFFGPGTRLTVL.

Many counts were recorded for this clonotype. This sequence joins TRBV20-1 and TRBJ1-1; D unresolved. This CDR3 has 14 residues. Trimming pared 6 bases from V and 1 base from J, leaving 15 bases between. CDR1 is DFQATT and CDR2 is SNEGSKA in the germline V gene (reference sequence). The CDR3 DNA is TGCAGTGCACTACCGAAGCCCCGGAACACTGAAGCTTTCTTT. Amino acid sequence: CSALPKPRNTEAFF.

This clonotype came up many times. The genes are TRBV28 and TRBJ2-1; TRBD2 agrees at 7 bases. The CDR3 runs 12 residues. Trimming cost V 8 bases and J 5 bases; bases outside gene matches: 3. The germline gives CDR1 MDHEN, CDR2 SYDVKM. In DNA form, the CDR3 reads TGTGCCAGCGAGGCGGGAGACAATGAGCAGTTCTTC. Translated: CASEAGDNEQFF.

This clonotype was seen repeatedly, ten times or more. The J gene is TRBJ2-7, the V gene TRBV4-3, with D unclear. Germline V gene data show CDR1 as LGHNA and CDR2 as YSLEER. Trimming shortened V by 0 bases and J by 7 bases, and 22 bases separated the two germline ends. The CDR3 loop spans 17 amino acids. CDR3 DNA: TGCGCCAGCAGCCAAGAGGCCTTCACCCCAACGGGCGGTGAGCAGTACTTC. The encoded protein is CASSQEAFTPTGGEQYF.

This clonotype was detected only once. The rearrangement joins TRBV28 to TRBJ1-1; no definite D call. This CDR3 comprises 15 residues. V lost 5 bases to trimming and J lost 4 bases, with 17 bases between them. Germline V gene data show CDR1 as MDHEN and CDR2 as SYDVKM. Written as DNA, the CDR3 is TGTGCCAGCAGTGCGCAACTAGACCCCTTCACTGAAGCTTTCTTT. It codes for CASSAQLDPFTEAFF. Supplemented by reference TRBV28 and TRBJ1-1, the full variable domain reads DVKVTQSSRYLVKRTGEKVFLECVQDMDHENMFWYRQDPGLGLRLIYFSYDVKMKEKGDIPEGYSVSREKKERFSLILESASTNQTSMYLCASSAQLDPFTEAFFGQGTRLTVV.

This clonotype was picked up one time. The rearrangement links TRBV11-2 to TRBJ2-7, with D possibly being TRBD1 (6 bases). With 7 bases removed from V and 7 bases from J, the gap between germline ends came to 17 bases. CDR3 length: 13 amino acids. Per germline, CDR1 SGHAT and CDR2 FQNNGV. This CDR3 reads CASTRQAPGEQYF. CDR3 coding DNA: TGTGCCAGCACCAGACAGGCCCCGGGGGAGCAGTACTTC.

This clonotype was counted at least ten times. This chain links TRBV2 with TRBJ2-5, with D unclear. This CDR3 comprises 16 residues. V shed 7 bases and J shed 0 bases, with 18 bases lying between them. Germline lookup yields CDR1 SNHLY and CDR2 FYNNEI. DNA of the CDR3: TGTGCCAGCACCACAATTGGTCCCTTGAACCAAGAGACCCAGTACTTC. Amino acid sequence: CASTTIGPLNQETQYF.

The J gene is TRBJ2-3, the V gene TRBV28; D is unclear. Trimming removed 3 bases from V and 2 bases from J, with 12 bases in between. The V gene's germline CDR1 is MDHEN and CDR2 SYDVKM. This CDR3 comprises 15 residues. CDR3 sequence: CASSFRADSTDTQYF. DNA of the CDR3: TGTGCCAGCAGTTTTAGGGCGGATTCCACAGATACGCAGTATTTT.

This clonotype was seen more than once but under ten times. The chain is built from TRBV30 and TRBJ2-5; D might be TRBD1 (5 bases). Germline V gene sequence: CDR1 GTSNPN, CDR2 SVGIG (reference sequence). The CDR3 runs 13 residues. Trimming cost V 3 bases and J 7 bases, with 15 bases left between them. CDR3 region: CAWSLQDIGTQYF. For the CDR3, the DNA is TGTGCCTGGAGCCTCCAGGACATTGGGACCCAGTACTTC.

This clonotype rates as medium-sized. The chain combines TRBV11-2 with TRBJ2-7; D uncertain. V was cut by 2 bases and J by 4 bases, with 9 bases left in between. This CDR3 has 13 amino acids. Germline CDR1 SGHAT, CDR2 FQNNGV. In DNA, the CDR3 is TGTGCCAGCAGCTTACGGTCTGGGTACGAGCAGTACTTC. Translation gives CASSLRSGYEQYF.

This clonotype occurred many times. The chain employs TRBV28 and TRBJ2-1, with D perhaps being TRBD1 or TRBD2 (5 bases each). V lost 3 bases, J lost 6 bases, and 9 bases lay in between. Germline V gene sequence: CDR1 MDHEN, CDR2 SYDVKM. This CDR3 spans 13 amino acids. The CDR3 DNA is TGTGCCAGCAGTTTTGGGGGAATCAATGAGCAGTTCTTC. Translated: CASSFGGINEQFF. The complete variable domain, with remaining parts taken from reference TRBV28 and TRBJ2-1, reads DVKVTQSSRYLVKRTGEKVFLECVQDMDHENMFWYRQDPGLGLRLIYFSYDVKMKEKGDIPEGYSVSREKKERFSLILESASTNQTSMYLCASSFGGINEQFFGPGTRLTVL.

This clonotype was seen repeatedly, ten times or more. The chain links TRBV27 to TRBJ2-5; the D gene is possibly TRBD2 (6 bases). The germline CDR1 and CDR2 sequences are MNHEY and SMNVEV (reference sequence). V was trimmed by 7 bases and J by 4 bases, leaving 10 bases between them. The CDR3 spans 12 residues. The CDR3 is CASMSAGETQYF. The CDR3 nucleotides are TGTGCCAGCATGTCAGCGGGAGAGACCCAGTACTTC.

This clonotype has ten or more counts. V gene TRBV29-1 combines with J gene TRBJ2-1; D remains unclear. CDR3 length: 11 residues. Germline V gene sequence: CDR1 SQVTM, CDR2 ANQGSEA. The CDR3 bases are TGCAGTCTGATGAACTGGGATGAGCAGTTCTTC. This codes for CSLMNWDEQFF.

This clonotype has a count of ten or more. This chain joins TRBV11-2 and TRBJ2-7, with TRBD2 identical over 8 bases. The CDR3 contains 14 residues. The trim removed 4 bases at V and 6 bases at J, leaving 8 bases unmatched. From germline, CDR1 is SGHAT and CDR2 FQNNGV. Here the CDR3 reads CASSSGSGSFEQYF. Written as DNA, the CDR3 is TGTGCCAGCAGCTCAGGGAGCGGGAGTTTCGAGCAGTACTTC. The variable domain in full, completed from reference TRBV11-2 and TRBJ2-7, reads EAGVAQSPRYKIIEKRQSVAFWCNPISGHATLYWYQQILGQGPKLLIQFQNNGVVDDSQLPKDRFSAERLKGVDSTLKIQPAKLEDSAVYLCASSSGSGSFEQYFGPGTRLTVT.

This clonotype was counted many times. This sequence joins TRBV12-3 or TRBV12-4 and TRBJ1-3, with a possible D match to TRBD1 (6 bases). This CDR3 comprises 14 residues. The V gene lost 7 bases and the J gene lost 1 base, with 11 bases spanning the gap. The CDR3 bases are TGTGCCAGCACCCGGGACACTTCTGGAAACACCATATATTTT. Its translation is CASTRDTSGNTIYF.

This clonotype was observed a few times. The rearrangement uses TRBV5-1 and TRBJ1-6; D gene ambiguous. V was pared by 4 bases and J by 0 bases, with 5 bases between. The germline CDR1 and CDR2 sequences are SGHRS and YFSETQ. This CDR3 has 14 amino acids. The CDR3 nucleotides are TGCGCCAGCAGCGGCAGCTCCTATAATTCACCCCTCCACTTT. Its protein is CASSGSSYNSPLHF. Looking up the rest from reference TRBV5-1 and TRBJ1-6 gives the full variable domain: KAGVTQTPRYLIKTRGQQVTLSCSPISGHRSVSWYQQTPGQGLQFLFEYFSETQRNKGNFPGRFSGRQFSNSRSEMNVSTLELGDSALYLCASSGSSYNSPLHFGNGTRLTVT.

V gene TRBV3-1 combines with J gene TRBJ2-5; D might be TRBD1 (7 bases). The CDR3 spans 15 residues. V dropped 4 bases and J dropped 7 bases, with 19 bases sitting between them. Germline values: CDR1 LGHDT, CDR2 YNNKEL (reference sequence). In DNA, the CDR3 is TGTGCCAGCAGCCTAATTGAGACTAGACAGGGGACCCAGTACTTC. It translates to CASSLIETRQGTQYF.

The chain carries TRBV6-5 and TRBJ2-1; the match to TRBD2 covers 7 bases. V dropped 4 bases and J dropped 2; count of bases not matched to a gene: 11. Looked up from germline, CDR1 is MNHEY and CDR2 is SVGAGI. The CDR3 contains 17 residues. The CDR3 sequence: CASSFGLGGRAYNEQFF. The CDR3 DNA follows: TGTGCCAGCAGTTTCGGGTTGGGAGGGAGGGCCTACAATGAGCAGTTCTTC.

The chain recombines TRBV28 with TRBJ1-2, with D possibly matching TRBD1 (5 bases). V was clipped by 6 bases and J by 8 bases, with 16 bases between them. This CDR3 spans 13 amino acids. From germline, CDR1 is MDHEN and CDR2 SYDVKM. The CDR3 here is CASSTRGGTGYTF. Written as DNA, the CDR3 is TGTGCCAGCAGCACCAGAGGTGGGACGGGCTACACCTTC.

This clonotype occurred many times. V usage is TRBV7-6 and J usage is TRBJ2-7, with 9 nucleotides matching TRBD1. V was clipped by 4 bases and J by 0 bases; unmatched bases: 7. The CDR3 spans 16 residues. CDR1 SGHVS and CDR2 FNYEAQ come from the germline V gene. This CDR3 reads CASSSRRGQGSYEQYF. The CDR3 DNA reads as TGTGCCAGCAGCTCACGAAGGGGACAGGGCTCCTACGAGCAGTACTTC.

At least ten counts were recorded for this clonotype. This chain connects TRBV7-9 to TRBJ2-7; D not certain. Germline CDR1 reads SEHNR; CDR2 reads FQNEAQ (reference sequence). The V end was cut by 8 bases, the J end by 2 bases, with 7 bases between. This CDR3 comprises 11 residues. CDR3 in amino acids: CASAEAYEQYF. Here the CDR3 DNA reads TGTGCCAGCGCAGAAGCCTACGAGCAGTACTTC.

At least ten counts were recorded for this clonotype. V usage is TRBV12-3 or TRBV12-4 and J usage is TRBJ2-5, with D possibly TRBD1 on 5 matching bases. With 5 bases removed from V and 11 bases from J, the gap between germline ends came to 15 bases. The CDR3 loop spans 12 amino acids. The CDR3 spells CASSILTGAQYF. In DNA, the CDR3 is TGTGCCAGCAGTATCCTTACAGGAGCACAGTACTTC.

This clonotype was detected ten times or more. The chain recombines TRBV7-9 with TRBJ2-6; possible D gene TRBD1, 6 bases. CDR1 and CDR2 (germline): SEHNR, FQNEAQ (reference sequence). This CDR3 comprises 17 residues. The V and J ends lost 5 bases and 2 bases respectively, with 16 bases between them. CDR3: CASSTDQGTPGANVLTF. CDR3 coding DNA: TGTGCCAGCAGCACCGATCAGGGGACCCCTGGGGCCAACGTCCTGACTTTC.

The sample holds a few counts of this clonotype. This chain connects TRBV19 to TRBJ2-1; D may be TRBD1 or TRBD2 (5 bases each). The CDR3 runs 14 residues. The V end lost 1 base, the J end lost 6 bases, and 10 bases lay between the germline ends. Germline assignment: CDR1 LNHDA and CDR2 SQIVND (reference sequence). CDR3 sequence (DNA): TGTGCCAGTAGTATAGGGGGGAATAGCAATGAGCAGTTCTTC. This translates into CASSIGGNSNEQFF.

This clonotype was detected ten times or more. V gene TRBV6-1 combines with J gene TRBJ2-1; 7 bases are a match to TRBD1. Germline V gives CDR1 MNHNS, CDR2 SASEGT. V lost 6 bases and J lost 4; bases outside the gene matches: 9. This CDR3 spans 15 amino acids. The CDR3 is CASSDRDRGYNEQFF. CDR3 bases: TGTGCCAGCAGCGACCGGGACAGAGGGTACAATGAGCAGTTCTTC.